This paragraph covers one T cell receptor beta chain sequence. What this receptor recognizes is not known. There are no base qualities to consult, and no much larger clone falls within one base. The method was the immunoSEQ multiplex PCR assay. Turning to the authors' computational methods: A statistical classification framework was built to diagnose cytomegalovirus status from the catalog of TCR beta chain sequences. What TCRdb holds here is the immuneACCESS table cut down to in-frame rearrangements. Part of the clones is not present; checked against another copy, under half of the missing clones reflect an unresolved V gene, and the others are unexplained. From that table come the V and J calls and clone size; the DNA was used to work out D and trimming. The sample profile shows tens of thousands of clones; 95% to 97% of them were found once. Of the sample, 1.5% to 2% is held by the ten largest clones.

These data come from a study of cytomegalovirus exposure and HLA in healthy donors (dated by TCRdb to about 2017). About the investigation overall: A later analysis indicated that the 130 or so validation repertoires were generated on the platform also employed for the 650 to 850 repertoires of the first cohort. The aim of the study was to test whether cataloging public T cell receptors could identify signatures of past pathogen exposure. Along with the approximately 670-subject first cohort, a separate validation cohort of over a hundred different subjects was used. To predict cytomegalovirus infection status, the study combined high-throughput TCR immunosequencing, statistical association of individual TCRs with disease status, and machine learning.

Separate from the approximately 690-subject first cohort, the validation cohort of about 120 subjects was the group to which the donors belonged. Paper-wide results and their limitations: Most TCR sequences were seen in very few donors, while some public TCRs were found in many individuals. In vitro tests confirmed that a few of the cytomegalovirus-associated TCR beta chains recognize cytomegalovirus antigens. The classifier was reported to diagnose cytomegalovirus status with high specificity and sensitivity in both the original and validation cohorts. All 110 or so repertoires were used to score co-occurrence in the validation cohort in a later analysis, because that analysis had no HLA typing for the cohort. According to the authors, the approach could potentially be generalized to other disease states and immunological phenotypes. In the study, about 150 TCR beta chains were listed as associated with cytomegalovirus. In a later analysis, TCRs clustered in the first cohort were found to also tend to co-occur in the 120 validation repertoires, with about 93% of cluster scores above 0.

The sample comprised PBMCs. The receptor comes from a woman between 18 and 29 years old in good health and CMV-seropositive.

The sequenced DNA is TGTGCCAGCAGCCGTACCCAGACTAGCGGAGTAACCTACGAGCAGTACTTC. It translates to CASSRTQTSGVTYEQYF. The chain joins TRBV7-8 to TRBJ2-7; 9 central nucleotides agree with TRBD2. Sequences SGHVS (CDR1) and FQNEAQ (CDR2) are obtained from the germline V gene. From the cysteine up to the phenylalanine, the CDR3 has a length of 17 residues. The retained sequence is limited to the CDR3, 51 bases, with the frame set at the first base. After removal of 5 bases from V and 2 bases from J, the junction retains 13 bases not matched to a gene.